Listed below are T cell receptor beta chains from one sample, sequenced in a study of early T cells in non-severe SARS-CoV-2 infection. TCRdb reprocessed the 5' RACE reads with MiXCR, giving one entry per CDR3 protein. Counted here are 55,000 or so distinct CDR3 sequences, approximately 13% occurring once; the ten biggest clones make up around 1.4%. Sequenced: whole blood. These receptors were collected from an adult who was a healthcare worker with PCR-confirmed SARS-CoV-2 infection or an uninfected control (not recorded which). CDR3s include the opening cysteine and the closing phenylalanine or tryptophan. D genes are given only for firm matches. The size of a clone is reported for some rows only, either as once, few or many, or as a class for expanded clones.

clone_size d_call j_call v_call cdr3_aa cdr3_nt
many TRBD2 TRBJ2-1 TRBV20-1 CSARRGLAGTWAYNEQFF TGCAGTGCTAGAAGGGGACTAGCGGGCACCTGGGCCTACAATGAGCAGTTCTTC
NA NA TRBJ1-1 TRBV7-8 CASSPGVPMNTEALF TGTGCCAGCAGCCCCGGTGTACCAATGAACACTGAAGCTTTGTTT
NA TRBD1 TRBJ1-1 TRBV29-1 CSVQTGGMNTEAFF TGCAGCGTTCAGACAGGGGGGATGAACACTGAAGCTTTCTTT
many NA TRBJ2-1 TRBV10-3 CAISEREEGYNEQFF TGTGCCATCAGTGAGAGGGAAGAGGGGTACAATGAGCAGTTCTTC
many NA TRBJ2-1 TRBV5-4 CASSPTVRINEQFF TGTGCCAGCAGCCCAACAGTTCGTATCAATGAGCAGTTCTTC
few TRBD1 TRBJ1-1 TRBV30 CAWRTGAHTEAFF TGTGCCTGGCGAACAGGGGCACACACTGAAGCTTTCTTT
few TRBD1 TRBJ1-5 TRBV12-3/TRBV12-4 CASTPGSGGNQPQHF TGTGCCAGCACTCCCGGGTCAGGGGGGAATCAGCCCCAGCATTTT
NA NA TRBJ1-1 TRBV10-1 CASSDSGNTEAFF TGCGCCAGCAGTGATTCAGGGAATACTGAAGCTTTCTTT
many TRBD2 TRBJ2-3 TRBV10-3 CAIRRLAGARVPTDTQYF TGTGCCATCAGACGACTAGCGGGGGCGCGTGTACCTACAGATACGCAGTATTTT
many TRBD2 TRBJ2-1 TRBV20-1 CSARPLAGEVNEQFF TGCAGTGCTAGACCACTAGCGGGGGAGGTGAATGAGCAGTTCTTC
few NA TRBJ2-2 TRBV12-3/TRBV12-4 CASSLGSGNTGELFF TGTGCCAGCAGTTTAGGGTCTGGAAACACCGGGGAGCTGTTTTTT
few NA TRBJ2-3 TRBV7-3 CASTVLGADTQYF TGTGCCAGCACCGTTTTGGGGGCAGATACGCAGTATTTT
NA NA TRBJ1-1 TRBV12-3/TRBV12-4 CASSAGAEAFF TGTGCCAGCAGCGCCGGAGCTGAAGCTTTCTTT
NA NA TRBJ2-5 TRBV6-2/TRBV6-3 CASSYKYQETQCF TGTGCCAGCAGTTACAAGTACCAAGAGACCCAGTGCTTC
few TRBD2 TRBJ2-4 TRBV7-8 CASSFSSGGSKNIQYF TGTGCCAGCAGTTTTAGCAGCGGGGGCTCCAAAAACATTCAGTACTTC
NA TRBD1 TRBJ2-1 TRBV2 CASSVSGTGIEQFF TGTGCCAGCAGCGTATCCGGGACAGGGATTGAGCAGTTCTTC
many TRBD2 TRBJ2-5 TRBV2 CASSERLAGGQETQYF TGTGCCAGCAGTGAAAGGCTAGCGGGGGGCCAAGAGACCCAGTACTTC
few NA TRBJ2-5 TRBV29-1 CSVAPGAAGTQYF TGCAGCGTTGCTCCAGGGGCGGCCGGGACCCAGTACTTC
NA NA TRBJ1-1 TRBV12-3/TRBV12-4 CTSSLVHGVLETEAFF TGTACCAGCAGTTTAGTGCATGGGGTTCTTGAGACTGAAGCTTTCTTT
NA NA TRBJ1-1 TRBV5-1 CASSLDPRRTEAFF TGCGCCAGCAGCTTGGACCCGAGGAGGACTGAAGCTTTCTTT
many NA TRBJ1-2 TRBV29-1 CSVRGTKYGYTF TGCAGCGTCAGAGGTACAAAGTATGGCTACACCTTC
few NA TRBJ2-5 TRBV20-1 CSARDFAHGTKETQYF TGCAGTGCTAGAGATTTCGCCCACGGGACAAAAGAGACCCAGTACTTC
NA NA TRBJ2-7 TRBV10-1 CASSDRDTSYEQYF TGCGCCAGCAGTGACCGGGACACGTCCTACGAGCAGTACTTC
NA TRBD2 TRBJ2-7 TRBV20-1 CSATPSKRGASYEQYF TGCAGTGCTACACCTTCAAAGCGGGGGGCCTCTTACGAGCAGTACTTC
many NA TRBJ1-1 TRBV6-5 CASSYGSGNTEAFF TGTGCCAGCAGTTACGGGTCGGGGAACACTGAAGCTTTCTTT